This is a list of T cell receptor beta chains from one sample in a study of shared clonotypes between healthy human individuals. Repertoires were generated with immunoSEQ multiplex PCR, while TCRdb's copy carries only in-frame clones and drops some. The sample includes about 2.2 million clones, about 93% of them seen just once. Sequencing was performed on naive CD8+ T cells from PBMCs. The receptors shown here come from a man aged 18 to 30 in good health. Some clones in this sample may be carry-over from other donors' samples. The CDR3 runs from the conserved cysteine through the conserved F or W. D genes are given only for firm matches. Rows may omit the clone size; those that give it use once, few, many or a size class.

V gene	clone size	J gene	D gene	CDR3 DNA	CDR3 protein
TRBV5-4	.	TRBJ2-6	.	TGTGCCAGCAGCTTGGGAAGGTATGGGGCCAACGTCCTGACTTTC	CASSLGRYGANVLTF
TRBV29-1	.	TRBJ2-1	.	TGCAGCGTCCTCCTAGGACACAGGGTGTACAATGAGCAGTTCTTC	CSVLLGHRVYNEQFF
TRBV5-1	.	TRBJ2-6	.	TGCGCCAGCACTCCTCGGGAAACCTCTGGGGCCAACGTCCTGACTTTC	CASTPRETSGANVLTF
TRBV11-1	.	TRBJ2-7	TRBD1	TGTGCCAGCAGCTTGAGGGACAGGGGGACCTACGAGCAGTACTTC	CASSLRDRGTYEQYF
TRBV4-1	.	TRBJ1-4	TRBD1	TGCGCCAGCAGCCAAGGGCGACAGGGTGTATCGAATGAAAAACTGTTTTTT	CASSQGRQGVSNEKLFF
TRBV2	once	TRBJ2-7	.	TGTGCCGGAGGAAGGGGGGCTAACGAGCAGTACTTC	CAGGRGANEQYF
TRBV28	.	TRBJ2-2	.	TGTGCCAGCAGCTGGGACGGGGAGTCGAACACCGGGGAGCTGTTTTTT	CASSWDGESNTGELFF
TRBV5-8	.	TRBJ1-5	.	TGTGCCAGCAGCTCGGGATTTGTAAGCAATCAGCCCCAGCATTTT	CASSSGFVSNQPQHF
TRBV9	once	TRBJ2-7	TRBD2	TGTGCCAGCAGCGTAGCTTCCGCGGGAGCGTACGAGCAGTACTTC	CASSVASAGAYEQYF
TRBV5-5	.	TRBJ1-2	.	TGTGCCAGCACCTTAAACGACAGGCTAGGCTATGGCTACACCTTC	CASTLNDRLGYGYTF
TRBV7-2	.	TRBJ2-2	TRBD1	TGTGCCAGCAGCTTAGGGGGGACAGCCGGGGAGCTGTTTTTT	CASSLGGTAGELFF
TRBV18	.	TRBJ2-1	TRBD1	TGTGCCAGCTCACCACTTTCGGGACAGGGGATTATTAAAAATGAGCAGTTCTTC	CASSPLSGQGIIKNEQFF
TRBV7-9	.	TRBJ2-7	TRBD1	TGTGCCAGCAGCTTAGGAACAGGGGGCCTCTTGGAGCAGTACTTC	CASSLGTGGLLEQYF
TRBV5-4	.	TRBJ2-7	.	TGTGCCAGCAGCTTGGGTGGGCCAGGGATGGTAGGAGGGAATACCTACGAGCAGTACTTC	CASSLGGPGMVGGNTYEQYF
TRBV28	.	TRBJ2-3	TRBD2	TGTGCCAGCAGCCCTTTGGGGGAGGGCCAGGCAGATACGCAGTATTTT	CASSPLGEGQADTQYF
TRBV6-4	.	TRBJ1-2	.	TGTGCCAGCAGCCCAAGGCACAACGAATATGGCTACACCTTC	CASSPRHNEYGYTF
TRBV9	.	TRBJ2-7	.	TGTGCCAGCAGCGAGGGGGGGACAAACTACGAGCAGTACTTC	CASSEGGTNYEQYF
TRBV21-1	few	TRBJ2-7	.	TGTGCCAGCAGCTTCCGGGTGCCTCTGGAGCAGTACTTC	CASSFRVPLEQYF
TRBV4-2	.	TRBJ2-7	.	TGTGCCAGCAGCCAAGTGCTTTCAAAAGGATACGAGCAGTACTTC	CASSQVLSKGYEQYF
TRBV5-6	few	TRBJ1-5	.	TGTGCCAGCAGCTTTCGACGAGGTCAGCCCCAGCATTTT	CASSFRRGQPQHF
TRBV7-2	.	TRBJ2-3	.	TGTGCCAGCAGCTGGGAGACTAATCCTACGCAGTATTTT	CASSWETNPTQYF
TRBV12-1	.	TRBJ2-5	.	TGTGCCAGCAGCCCTCCGGGACAGGTGATTGGAGAGACCCAGTACTTC	CASSPPGQVIGETQYF
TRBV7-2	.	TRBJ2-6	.	TGTGCCAGCAGCTCGGACTACGGTGGGGCCAACGTCCTGACTTTC	CASSSDYGGANVLTF
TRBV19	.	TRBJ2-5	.	TGTGCCAGTAGGATGGTTCCTCACCCGAGCGAGACCCAGTACTTC	CASRMVPHPSETQYF
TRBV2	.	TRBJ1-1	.	TGTGCCAGCAGCGGGTCCACTGAAGCTTTCTTT	CASSGSTEAFF
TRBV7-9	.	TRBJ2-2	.	TGTGCCAGCAGCTTAGAACCGGCTAGCGCGAACACCGGGGAGCTGTTTTTT	CASSLEPASANTGELFF
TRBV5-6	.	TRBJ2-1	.	TGTGCCAGCAGGACTCCAGGGGAGAGTAATGAGCAGTTCTTC	CASRTPGESNEQFF
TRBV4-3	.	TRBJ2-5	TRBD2	TGCGCCAGCAGCCGACGACTAGCGGGCCCTTTGGGGGAGACCCAGTACTTC	CASSRRLAGPLGETQYF
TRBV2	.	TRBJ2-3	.	TGTGCCAGCAGTGAAGCGCCTATGGGAGTAAGGTCAGATACGCAGTATTTT	CASSEAPMGVRSDTQYF
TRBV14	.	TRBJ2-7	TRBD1	TGTGCCAGCAGCCCGGGACAGTTGAGCTACGAGCAGTACTTC	CASSPGQLSYEQYF
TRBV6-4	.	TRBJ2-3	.	TGTGCCAGCAGTGACTCGGGAGGGGGGCTCACAGATACGCAGTATTTT	CASSDSGGGLTDTQYF
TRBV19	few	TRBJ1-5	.	TGTGCCAGTAGTACCTCCGCAGGGGCCTATAGCAATCAGCCCCAGCATTTT	CASSTSAGAYSNQPQHF
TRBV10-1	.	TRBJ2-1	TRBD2	TGCGCCAGCAGTGACCTAGCGGGAGGGCCCCACAATGAGCAGTTCTTC	CASSDLAGGPHNEQFF
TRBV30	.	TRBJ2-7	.	TGTGCCTGGAGTTACTCGACTGGAGCCTACGAGCAGTACTTC	CAWSYSTGAYEQYF
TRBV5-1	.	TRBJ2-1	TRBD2	TGCGCCAGCAGCGTAGCCGGGACTAGCGGGAGAGGTGAGCAGTTCTTC	CASSVAGTSGRGEQFF
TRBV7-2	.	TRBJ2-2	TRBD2	TGTGCCAGCAGCTCCCGGGACTACGACACCGGGGAGCTGTTTTTT	CASSSRDYDTGELFF
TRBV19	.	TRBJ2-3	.	TGTGCCAGAGCCATCGACCCTTTCGGAGATACGCAGTATTTT	CARAIDPFGDTQYF
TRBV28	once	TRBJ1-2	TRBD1	TGTGCCAGCAGCGGTACAGGGGGTGGTCGTGGCTACACCTTC	CASSGTGGGRGYTF
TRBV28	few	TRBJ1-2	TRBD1	TGTGCCAGCAGTCCGGACAGGGAAATCCGTGGCTACACCTTC	CASSPDREIRGYTF
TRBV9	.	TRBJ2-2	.	TGTGCCAGCAGCGTAGCGCTTACGGTTTCGAGCGGGGAGCTGTTTTTT	CASSVALTVSSGELFF
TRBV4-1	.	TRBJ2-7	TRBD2	TGCGCCAGCAGCCAAGAGGGACTAGCGGGGAGGGAGCAGTACTTC	CASSQEGLAGREQYF